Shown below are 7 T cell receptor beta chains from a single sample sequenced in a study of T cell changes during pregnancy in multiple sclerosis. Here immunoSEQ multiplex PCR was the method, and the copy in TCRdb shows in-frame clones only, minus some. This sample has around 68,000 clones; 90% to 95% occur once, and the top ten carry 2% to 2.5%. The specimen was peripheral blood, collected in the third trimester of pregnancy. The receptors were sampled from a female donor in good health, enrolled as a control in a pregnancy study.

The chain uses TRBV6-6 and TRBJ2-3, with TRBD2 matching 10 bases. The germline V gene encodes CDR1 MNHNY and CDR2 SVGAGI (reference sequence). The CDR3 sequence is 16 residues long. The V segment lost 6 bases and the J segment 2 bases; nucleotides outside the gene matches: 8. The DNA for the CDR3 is TGTGCCAGCAGCTTAGATGGACTAGCGGCCACAGATACGCAGTATTTT. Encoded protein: CASSLDGLAATDTQYF.

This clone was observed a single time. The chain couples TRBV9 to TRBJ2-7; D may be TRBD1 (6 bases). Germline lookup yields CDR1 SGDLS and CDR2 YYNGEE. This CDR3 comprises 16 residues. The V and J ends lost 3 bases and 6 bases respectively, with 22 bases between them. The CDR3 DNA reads TGTGCCAGCAGCGCCAATCCGGGACGGACCAGGGGCGAGCAGTACTTC. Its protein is CASSANPGRTRGEQYF.

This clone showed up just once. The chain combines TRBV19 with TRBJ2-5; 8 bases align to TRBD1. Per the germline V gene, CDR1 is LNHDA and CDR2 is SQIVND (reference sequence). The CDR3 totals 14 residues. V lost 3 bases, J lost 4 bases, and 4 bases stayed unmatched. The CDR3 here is CASSIGQGGETQYF. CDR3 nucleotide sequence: TGTGCCAGTAGTATCGGACAGGGCGGAGAGACCCAGTACTTC.

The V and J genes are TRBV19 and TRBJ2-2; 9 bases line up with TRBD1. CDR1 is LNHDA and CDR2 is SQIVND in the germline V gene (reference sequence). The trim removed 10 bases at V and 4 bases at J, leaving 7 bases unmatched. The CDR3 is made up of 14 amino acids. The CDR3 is CATPGTGITGELFF. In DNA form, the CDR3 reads TGTGCCACCCCGGGGACAGGGATCACCGGGGAGCTGTTTTTT.

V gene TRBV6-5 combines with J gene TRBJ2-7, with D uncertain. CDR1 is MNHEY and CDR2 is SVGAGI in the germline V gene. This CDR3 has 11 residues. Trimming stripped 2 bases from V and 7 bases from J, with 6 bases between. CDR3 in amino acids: CASSYQDEQYF. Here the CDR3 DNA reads TGTGCCAGCAGTTACCAGGATGAGCAGTACTTC.

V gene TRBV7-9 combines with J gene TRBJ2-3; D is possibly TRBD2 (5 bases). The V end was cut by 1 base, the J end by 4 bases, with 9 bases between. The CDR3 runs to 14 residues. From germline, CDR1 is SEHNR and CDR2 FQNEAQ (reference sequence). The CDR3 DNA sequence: TGTGCCAGCAGCTTAGAAGGACTCGCAGATACGCAGTATTTT. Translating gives CASSLEGLADTQYF.

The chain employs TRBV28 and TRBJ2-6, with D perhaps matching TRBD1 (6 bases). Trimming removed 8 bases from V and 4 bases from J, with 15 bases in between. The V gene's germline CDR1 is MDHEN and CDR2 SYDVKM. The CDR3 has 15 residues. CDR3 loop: CASWPGASGANVLTF. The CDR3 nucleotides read TGTGCCAGCTGGCCAGGGGCGTCGGGGGCCAACGTCCTGACTTTC.